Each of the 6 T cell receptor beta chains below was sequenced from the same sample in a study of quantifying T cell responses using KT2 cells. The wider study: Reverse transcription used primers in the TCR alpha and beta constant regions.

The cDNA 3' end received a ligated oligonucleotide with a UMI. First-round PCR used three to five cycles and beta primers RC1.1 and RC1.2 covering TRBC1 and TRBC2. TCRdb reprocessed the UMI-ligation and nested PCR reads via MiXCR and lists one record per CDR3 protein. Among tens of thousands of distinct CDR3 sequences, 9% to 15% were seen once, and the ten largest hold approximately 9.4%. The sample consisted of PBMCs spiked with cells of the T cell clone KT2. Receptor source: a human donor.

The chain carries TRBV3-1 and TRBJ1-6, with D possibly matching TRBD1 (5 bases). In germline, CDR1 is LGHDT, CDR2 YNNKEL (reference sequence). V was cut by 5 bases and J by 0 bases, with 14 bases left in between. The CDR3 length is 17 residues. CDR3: CASSWRGQSSYNSPLHF. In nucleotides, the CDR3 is TGTGCCAGCAGCTGGAGGGGCCAGAGCTCCTATAATTCACCCCTCCACTTT.

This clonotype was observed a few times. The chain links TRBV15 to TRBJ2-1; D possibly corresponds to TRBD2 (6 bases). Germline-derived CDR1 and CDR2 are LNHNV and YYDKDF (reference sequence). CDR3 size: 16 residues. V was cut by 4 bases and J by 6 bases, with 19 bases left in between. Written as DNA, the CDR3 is TGTGCCACCAGCACCGGACGGACCGGGAGAATCAATGAGCAGTTCTTC. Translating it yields CATSTGRTGRINEQFF.

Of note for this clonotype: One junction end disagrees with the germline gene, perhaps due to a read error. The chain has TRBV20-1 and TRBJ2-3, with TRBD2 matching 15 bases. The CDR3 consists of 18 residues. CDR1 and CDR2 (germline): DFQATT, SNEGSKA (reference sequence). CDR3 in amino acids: CSARGLAGGPWVTDTQYF. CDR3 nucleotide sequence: TGCAGTGCGAGAGGACTAGCGGGGGGGCCGTGGGTCACAGATACGCAGTATTTT.

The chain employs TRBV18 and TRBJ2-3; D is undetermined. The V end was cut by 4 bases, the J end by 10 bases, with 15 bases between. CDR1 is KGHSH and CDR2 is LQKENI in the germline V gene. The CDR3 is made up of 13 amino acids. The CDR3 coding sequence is TGTGCCAGCTCACTGGGCCGTTCGGATCCGCAGTATTTT. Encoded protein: CASSLGRSDPQYF.

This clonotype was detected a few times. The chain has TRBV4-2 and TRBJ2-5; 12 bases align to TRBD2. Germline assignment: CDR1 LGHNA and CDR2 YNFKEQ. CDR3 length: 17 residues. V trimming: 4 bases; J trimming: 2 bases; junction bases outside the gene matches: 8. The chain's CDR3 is CASSPGGLAGLQETQYF. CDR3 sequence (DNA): TGTGCCAGCAGCCCGGGGGGACTAGCGGGCCTACAAGAGACCCAGTACTTC.

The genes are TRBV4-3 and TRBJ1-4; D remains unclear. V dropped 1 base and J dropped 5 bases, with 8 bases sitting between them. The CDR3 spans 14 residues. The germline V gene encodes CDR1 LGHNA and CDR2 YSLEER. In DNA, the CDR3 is TGCGCCAGCAGCCAAGGGCGGATGAATGAAAAACTGTTTTTT. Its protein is CASSQGRMNEKLFF.